This TCR beta chain originates from a study of technical replicates of blood from a handful of donors (dated by TCRdb to 2016 to 2017). In the case of this clone: Its antigen remains undetermined. Base qualities are not at hand, and no much larger clone is one base apart.

Sequences SGHNT (CDR1) and YYREEE (CDR2) are obtained from the germline V gene (reference sequence). The CDR3 spans 14 residues, from the cysteine through the phenylalanine. Solely the CDR3 DNA is kept, with 42 bases framed from the first base. V loses 0 bases of germline sequence and J loses 6 bases, and the interval between the two ends is 10 bases. Libraries came from the immunoSEQ multiplex PCR assay. The clones in this table, taken by TCRdb from immuneACCESS, are in-frame only. Not every clone is retained; where verified, under half of the shortfall comes from an unresolved V gene, and the cause of the rest is unknown. In this sample the table shows tens of thousands of clones, roughly 89% of which occur a single time. Approximately 0.4% of the sample belongs to the ten largest clones.

Sequencing input: T cells isolated from PBMCs. The sequence derives from a human donor in good health. The V gene is TRBV5-4 and the J gene is TRBJ2-4; the D gene is perhaps TRBD1, on 7 matching bases. The CDR3 reads as follows: CASSLGGDRNIQYF. The sequenced DNA: TGTGCCAGCAGCTTGGGGGGGGACAGAAACATTCAGTACTTC.